A selection of T cell receptor beta chains follows, all from one sample in a study of cytomegalovirus exposure and HLA in healthy donors. The data were produced by immunoSEQ multiplex PCR, yet TCRdb's version contains in-frame clones alone and is incomplete. The sample has some 130,000 clones; the top ten hold roughly 2%. Sequencing used PBMCs. The receptors were sampled from a woman aged 60-75 years in good health and CMV-seronegative. The CDR3 runs from the conserved cysteine through the conserved F or W. The order of the fields is CDR3 protein, CDR3 DNA, V gene, J gene, CDR3 length, D gene. The D gene is left open where the match is weak.

CDR3 protein: CAISAGLAASTDTQYF
CDR3 DNA: TGTGCCATCAGTGCCGGACTAGCGGCAAGCACAGATACGCAGTATTTT
V gene: TRBV10-3
J gene: TRBJ2-3
CDR3 length: 16
D gene: TRBD2

CDR3 protein: CASSLTGQGYTF
CDR3 DNA: TGTGCCAGTAGCCTGACCGGACAAGGCTACACCTTC
V gene: TRBV19
J gene: TRBJ1-2
CDR3 length: 12
D gene: NA

CDR3 protein: CASSPRWPGQGVYEQYF
CDR3 DNA: TGTGCCAGCAGCCCTCGATGGCCGGGACAGGGGGTCTACGAGCAGTACTTC
V gene: TRBV7-9
J gene: TRBJ2-7
CDR3 length: 17
D gene: TRBD1

CDR3 protein: CASSLNADEKLFF
CDR3 DNA: TGTGCCAGCAGCCTAAACGCGGATGAAAAACTGTTTTTT
V gene: TRBV7-3
J gene: TRBJ1-4
CDR3 length: 13
D gene: NA

CDR3 protein: CASAGTSGTTDTQYF
CDR3 DNA: TGTGCCAGCGCCGGGACTAGCGGGACCACAGATACGCAGTATTTT
V gene: TRBV4-2
J gene: TRBJ2-3
CDR3 length: 15
D gene: TRBD2

CDR3 protein: CASSEQASRSETQYF
CDR3 DNA: TGTGCCAGCAGTGAACAGGCTAGCAGGAGTGAGACCCAGTACTTC
V gene: TRBV6-1
J gene: TRBJ2-5
CDR3 length: 15
D gene: NA

CDR3 protein: CASTPGSYNEQFF
CDR3 DNA: TGTGCCAGCACACCCGGGTCCTACAATGAGCAGTTCTTC
V gene: TRBV2
J gene: TRBJ2-1
CDR3 length: 13
D gene: NA

CDR3 protein: CASSYGQGTEAFF
CDR3 DNA: TGTGCCAGCAGCTATGGACAGGGGACTGAAGCTTTCTTT
V gene: TRBV5-4
J gene: TRBJ1-1
CDR3 length: 13
D gene: TRBD1

CDR3 protein: CASIFPGQVNQPQHF
CDR3 DNA: TGTGCCAGCATCTTTCCGGGACAGGTCAATCAGCCCCAGCATTTT
V gene: TRBV21-1
J gene: TRBJ1-5
CDR3 length: 15
D gene: NA

CDR3 protein: CASSLIPGDNSPLHF
CDR3 DNA: TGCGCCAGCAGCTTGATCCCCGGGGATAATTCACCCCTCCACTTT
V gene: TRBV5-1
J gene: TRBJ1-6
CDR3 length: 15
D gene: NA

CDR3 protein: CASSPLGGAVANEQFF
CDR3 DNA: TGTGCCAGCTCACCACTGGGGGGGGCCGTCGCCAATGAGCAGTTCTTC
V gene: TRBV18
J gene: TRBJ2-1
CDR3 length: 16
D gene: NA

CDR3 protein: CASSLVLWGRSGNTIYF
CDR3 DNA: TGTGCCAGCAGCTTAGTCTTATGGGGGCGTTCTGGAAACACCATATATTTT
V gene: TRBV7-2
J gene: TRBJ1-3
CDR3 length: 17
D gene: NA

CDR3 protein: CASSRGGTANTGELFF
CDR3 DNA: TGTGCCAGCAGCCGGGGGGGGACCGCCAACACCGGGGAGCTGTTTTTT
V gene: TRBV5-4
J gene: TRBJ2-2
CDR3 length: 16
D gene: TRBD2

CDR3 protein: CASSPVTRETQYF
CDR3 DNA: TGTGCCAGCAGCCCGGTCACTAGGGAGACCCAGTACTTC
V gene: TRBV28
J gene: TRBJ2-5
CDR3 length: 13
D gene: NA

CDR3 protein: CATSRPGTGGEQYF
CDR3 DNA: TGTGCCACCAGCAGACCTGGGACAGGGGGCGAGCAGTACTTC
V gene: TRBV15
J gene: TRBJ2-7
CDR3 length: 14
D gene: TRBD1

CDR3 protein: CASSPWTSGLRTQYF
CDR3 DNA: TGTGCCAGCAGTCCCTGGACTAGCGGGCTTCGTACGCAGTATTTT
V gene: TRBV6-1
J gene: TRBJ2-3
CDR3 length: 15
D gene: TRBD2

CDR3 protein: CASSYSTGRAYEQYF
CDR3 DNA: TGTGCCAGCAGTTACTCGACAGGTCGGGCCTACGAGCAGTACTTC
V gene: TRBV6-7
J gene: TRBJ2-7
CDR3 length: 15
D gene: NA

CDR3 protein: CASGLAPSSGYEQYF
CDR3 DNA: TGTGCTAGTGGTTTGGCCCCCAGCTCGGGGTACGAGCAGTACTTC
V gene: TRBV12-5
J gene: TRBJ2-7
CDR3 length: 15
D gene: NA

CDR3 protein: CASSWSGGDTQYF
CDR3 DNA: TGTGCCAGCAGCTGGTCAGGGGGAGATACGCAGTATTTT
V gene: TRBV5-6
J gene: TRBJ2-3
CDR3 length: 13
D gene: TRBD1

CDR3 protein: CASGRPGFEQYF
CDR3 DNA: TGTGCCAGCGGCAGACCGGGGTTCGAGCAGTACTTC
V gene: TRBV7-9
J gene: TRBJ2-7
CDR3 length: 12
D gene: NA

CDR3 protein: CASRYSGANVLTF
CDR3 DNA: TGTGCCAGCAGATACTCTGGGGCCAACGTCCTGACTTTC
V gene: TRBV28
J gene: TRBJ2-6
CDR3 length: 13
D gene: NA

CDR3 protein: CASSPLAGGPGAGELFF
CDR3 DNA: TGTGCCAGCAGTCCACTAGCGGGAGGGCCTGGGGCCGGGGAGCTGTTTTTT
V gene: TRBV28
J gene: TRBJ2-2
CDR3 length: 17
D gene: TRBD2

CDR3 protein: CASSHVTRGFNEKLFF
CDR3 DNA: TGCGCCAGCAGCCACGTAACCCGAGGGTTTAATGAAAAACTGTTTTTT
V gene: TRBV4-1
J gene: TRBJ1-4
CDR3 length: 16
D gene: NA

CDR3 protein: CASTSGRYEQYF
CDR3 DNA: TGTGCCAGCACCTCAGGTCGCTACGAGCAGTACTTC
V gene: TRBV28
J gene: TRBJ2-7
CDR3 length: 12
D gene: NA

CDR3 protein: CALTRSFGNTIYF
CDR3 DNA: TGTGCCCTAACTAGGAGTTTCGGAAACACCATATATTTT
V gene: TRBV30
J gene: TRBJ1-3
CDR3 length: 13
D gene: NA

CDR3 protein: CASTSGTGATDTQYF
CDR3 DNA: TGTGCCAGCACTTCCGGGACAGGGGCCACAGATACGCAGTATTTT
V gene: TRBV6-4
J gene: TRBJ2-3
CDR3 length: 15
D gene: TRBD1

CDR3 protein: CASSPGQDNQPQHF
CDR3 DNA: TGCGCCAGCAGCCCCGGACAGGACAATCAGCCCCAGCATTTT
V gene: TRBV10-2
J gene: TRBJ1-5
CDR3 length: 14
D gene: TRBD1

CDR3 protein: CASSLRGHKDEKLFF
CDR3 DNA: TGTGCCAGCAGTTTGAGGGGGCATAAGGATGAAAAACTGTTTTTT
V gene: TRBV28
J gene: TRBJ1-4
CDR3 length: 15
D gene: TRBD1

CDR3 protein: CASAARTPVGPSGNTIYF
CDR3 DNA: TGTGCCAGCGCCGCGAGGACACCGGTAGGGCCCTCTGGAAACACCATATATTTT
V gene: TRBV27
J gene: TRBJ1-3
CDR3 length: 18
D gene: NA

CDR3 protein: CASNPGGQGRVEQYF
CDR3 DNA: TGTGCCAGCAACCCAGGGGGACAGGGGCGCGTCGAGCAGTACTTC
V gene: TRBV21-1
J gene: TRBJ2-7
CDR3 length: 15
D gene: NA

CDR3 protein: CASSQEPHMNTEAFF
CDR3 DNA: TGTGCCAGCAGCCAAGAACCGCACATGAACACTGAAGCTTTCTTT
V gene: TRBV4-2
J gene: TRBJ1-1
CDR3 length: 15
D gene: NA

CDR3 protein: CATGPGGADTEAFF
CDR3 DNA: TGTGCCACCGGCCCAGGGGGCGCGGACACTGAAGCTTTCTTT
V gene: TRBV15
J gene: TRBJ1-1
CDR3 length: 14
D gene: TRBD1

CDR3 protein: CASIRGINGNTIYF
CDR3 DNA: TGTGCCAGCATCAGAGGGATCAATGGAAACACCATATATTTT
V gene: TRBV2
J gene: TRBJ1-3
CDR3 length: 14
D gene: NA

CDR3 protein: CASSLEVGVSEGYTF
CDR3 DNA: TGTGCCAGCAGCTTAGAAGTGGGAGTCAGCGAAGGCTACACCTTC
V gene: TRBV7-9
J gene: TRBJ1-2
CDR3 length: 15
D gene: NA

CDR3 protein: CASRVPAQPQHF
CDR3 DNA: TGTGCCAGTCGGGTCCCTGCCCAGCCCCAGCATTTT
V gene: TRBV19
J gene: TRBJ1-5
CDR3 length: 12
D gene: NA

CDR3 protein: CATTGTSLTGELFF
CDR3 DNA: TGTGCCACGACCGGGACTAGTCTCACCGGGGAGCTGTTTTTT
V gene: TRBV28
J gene: TRBJ2-2
CDR3 length: 14
D gene: TRBD2

CDR3 protein: CASSTREGRGDQPQHF
CDR3 DNA: TGTGCCAGCAGCACCCGTGAGGGCAGGGGAGATCAGCCCCAGCATTTT
V gene: TRBV5-6
J gene: TRBJ1-5
CDR3 length: 16
D gene: NA

CDR3 protein: CASSSGAWEQYF
CDR3 DNA: TGTGCCAGCTCATCCGGAGCATGGGAGCAGTACTTC
V gene: TRBV18
J gene: TRBJ2-7
CDR3 length: 12
D gene: NA

CDR3 protein: CASSLLVSVAQETQYF
CDR3 DNA: TGTGCCAGCAGCTTGTTAGTTTCGGTAGCTCAAGAGACCCAGTACTTC
V gene: TRBV5-5
J gene: TRBJ2-5
CDR3 length: 16
D gene: NA

CDR3 protein: CAIRRQELNTEAFF
CDR3 DNA: TGTGCCATCAGACGACAGGAACTGAACACTGAAGCTTTCTTT
V gene: TRBV10-3
J gene: TRBJ1-1
CDR3 length: 14
D gene: NA

CDR3 protein: CAIRVAGGNEQFF
CDR3 DNA: TGTGCCATCAGGGTAGCGGGAGGCAATGAGCAGTTCTTC
V gene: TRBV10-3
J gene: TRBJ2-1
CDR3 length: 13
D gene: TRBD2

CDR3 protein: CASRGTANEKLFF
CDR3 DNA: TGTGCCAGCAGGGGGACAGCGAATGAAAAACTGTTTTTT
V gene: TRBV28
J gene: TRBJ1-4
CDR3 length: 13
D gene: TRBD1

CDR3 protein: CASSVPGLPNSPLHF
CDR3 DNA: TGTGCCAGCAGTGTTCCGGGACTGCCCAATTCACCCCTCCACTTT
V gene: TRBV25-1
J gene: TRBJ1-6
CDR3 length: 15
D gene: NA

CDR3 protein: CASSPTGGFPYEQYF
CDR3 DNA: TGTGCCAGCAGTCCTACAGGGGGTTTTCCCTACGAGCAGTACTTC
V gene: TRBV6-1
J gene: TRBJ2-7
CDR3 length: 15
D gene: TRBD1